This entry concerns a single T cell receptor beta chain. The sample originates from a study of T-cell reconstitution after alpha-beta-depleted transplantation in children. V shed 3 bases and J shed 0 bases, with 9 bases lying between them. Germline V gives CDR1 MDHEN, CDR2 SYDVKM. CDR3 length: 15 amino acids. Unique molecular identifiers were used in preparing the TCRbeta library. MiXCR, run by TCRdb on the PCR reads, gives a single entry per CDR3 protein. The sample carries 640,000 or so distinct CDR3 sequences, approximately 15% recorded once. This sequence originates from a human donor who donated a stem cell graft to a child with acute myeloid leukemia. The chain carries TRBV28 and TRBJ2-1; D perhaps matches TRBD2 (6 bases). Here the sequenced sample was PBMCs from the stem cell graft donor, taken from the stem cell graft. This CDR3 is CASSLAGNSYNEQFF. CDR3 bases: TGTGCCAGCAGTTTGGCGGGGAACTCCTACAATGAGCAGTTCTTC.